This T cell receptor beta chain was obtained from a study of T cell responses to AZD1222 COVID-19 vaccine. General study findings and limits: Spike was spanned by vaccine-associated CD4 TCRs, which were dominant at 160-218 and 743-854.

Sequencing used immunoSEQ multiplex PCR; TCRdb keeps in-frame clones, though not all of them. The sample contains 98,000 or so clones, around nine tenths of which appear only once. A word on this clone: The antigen is undetermined.

The sample was peripheral blood, taken on day 0 of MenACWY control vaccination. The receptor comes from an adult in good health.

The CDR3 here is CASSEGVATNEKLFF. In nucleotides, the CDR3 is TGCGCCAGCAGCGAGGGAGTTGCAACTAATGAAAAACTGTTTTTT. The chain links TRBV4-1 to TRBJ1-4; D is undetermined. Between the trimmed V and J ends, which lost 5 bases and 0 bases, there was a span of 10 bases. CDR3 size: 15 residues. Germline assignment: CDR1 MGHRA and CDR2 YSYEKL.